A selection of T cell receptor beta chains follows, all from one sample in a study of beta chain features in type 1 diabetes. Libraries were prepared by immunoSEQ multiplex PCR; TCRdb keeps only in-frame clonotypes and omits some of them. The sample consists of hundreds of thousands of clones, over 12% of them appearing once. The sequenced material came from naive CD4+ T cells from blood. The source of these receptors is a man between 18 and 29 years old with type 1 diabetes. Each CDR3 is given with its conserved first and last residue. A D gene is named only where the DNA matches it firmly. Clone size is not always given. Where it is, it says once, few, many or a class for expanded clones.

cdr3_aa cdr3_nt v_call d_call clone_size j_call
CAWSVRTGLKADTQYF TGTGCCTGGAGTGTTCGGACAGGACTTAAGGCAGATACGCAGTATTTT TRBV30 TRBD1 NA TRBJ2-3
CASSSLSNTEAFF TGCGCCAGCAGCTCATTATCGAACACTGAAGCTTTCTTT TRBV5-1 NA few TRBJ1-1
CASSLTDGNTEAFF TGTGCCAGCAGCTTGACGGACGGTAACACTGAAGCTTTCTTT TRBV11-1 NA NA TRBJ1-1
CASSGDRGGLYEQYF TGCGCCAGCAGCGGGGACAGGGGTGGACTCTACGAGCAGTACTTC TRBV4-1 TRBD1 NA TRBJ2-7
CASSLSGRAGSTDTQYF TGTGCCAGCAGTCTTAGCGGGAGGGCCGGTAGCACAGATACGCAGTATTTT TRBV2 TRBD2 NA TRBJ2-3
CASSGRTGLYGYTF TGTGCCAGCAGCGGGAGGACAGGGCTCTATGGCTACACCTTC TRBV7-2 TRBD1 few TRBJ1-2
CAWSLGFGHYYGYTF TGTGCCTGGAGTCTTGGGTTCGGACACTACTATGGCTACACCTTC TRBV30 NA NA TRBJ1-2
CASSYGQGFNTEAFF TGTGCCAGCAGTTACGGACAGGGGTTCAACACTGAAGCTTTCTTT TRBV6-5 TRBD1 few TRBJ1-1
CASADSNGHGGYTF TGTGCCAGTGCGGATTCAAACGGACACGGAGGCTACACCTTC TRBV19 NA few TRBJ1-2
CARSSNQGAEQYF TGTGCCCGATCATCGAACCAGGGGGCCGAGCAGTACTTC TRBV10-3 TRBD1 NA TRBJ2-7
CASSAFSDTQYF TGTGCCAGTAGTGCTTTTTCAGATACGCAGTATTTT TRBV19 NA few TRBJ2-3
CASSYSGQINQPQHF TGTGCCAGCAGTTACTCCGGACAGATTAATCAGCCCCAGCATTTT TRBV6-5 NA NA TRBJ1-5
CASRGQSNQPQHF TGTGCCAGCAGAGGACAGAGCAATCAGCCCCAGCATTTT TRBV7-2 NA NA TRBJ1-5
CASSSGTSGGVLFF TGTGCCAGCAGCTCCGGGACTAGCGGGGGCGTGCTGTTTTTT TRBV7-9 TRBD2 few TRBJ2-2
CASSLDHDGSTDTQYF TGTGCCAGCAGCTTAGATCACGACGGGAGCACAGATACGCAGTATTTT TRBV11-2 NA NA TRBJ2-3
CASSQPDRGNQPQHF TGTGCCAGCAGCCAACCCGACAGGGGCAATCAGCCCCAGCATTTT TRBV4-2 TRBD1 NA TRBJ1-5
CASSVGQGSYGYTF TGTGCCAGCAGCGTAGGACAGGGGAGCTATGGCTACACCTTC TRBV9 TRBD1 NA TRBJ1-2
CASSPQGARTDTQYF TGTGCCAGCTCACCGCAGGGGGCTCGCACAGATACGCAGTATTTT TRBV18 TRBD1 few TRBJ2-3
CASSHTGYTGELFF TGCGCCAGCAGCCATACAGGGTACACCGGGGAGCTGTTTTTT TRBV4-3 NA few TRBJ2-2
CASSQAVIPRTGNPNTGELFF TGCGCCAGCAGCCAAGCAGTCATCCCGAGGACAGGGAACCCGAACACCGGGGAGCTGTTTTTT TRBV4-3 TRBD1 NA TRBJ2-2
CASSNPPRGFDNEQFF TGTGCCAGCTCAAACCCCCCGAGGGGATTTGACAATGAGCAGTTCTTC TRBV18 NA NA TRBJ2-1
CAISEFRAPSTDTQYF TGTGCCATCAGTGAGTTTAGGGCGCCTAGCACAGATACGCAGTATTTT TRBV10-3 NA few TRBJ2-3
CASSTRADRRSYNEQFF TGTGCCAGCAGCACCCGCGCGGACAGGCGCTCCTACAATGAGCAGTTCTTC TRBV7-9 TRBD1 NA TRBJ2-1
CASSLGTVKETQYF TGCGCCAGCAGCCTCGGGACAGTGAAAGAGACCCAGTACTTC TRBV5-1 TRBD1 few TRBJ2-5
CASTPGGWKRPMETQYF TGTGCCAGCACCCCGGGCGGGTGGAAGCGTCCGATGGAGACCCAGTACTTC TRBV5-4 NA NA TRBJ2-5
CATSRGTSGGTDTQYF TGTGCCACCAGCAGAGGCACTAGCGGGGGGACAGATACGCAGTATTTT TRBV15 TRBD2 few TRBJ2-3
CASSGRSTAAVGYTF TGTGCCAGCAGCGGAAGATCGACGGCTGCTGTTGGCTACACCTTC TRBV9 NA few TRBJ1-2
CASSTPDANEQFF TGCGCCAGCAGCACCCCGGACGCAAATGAGCAGTTCTTC TRBV5-1 NA few TRBJ2-1
CASSVGQSQPQHF TGTGCCAGCAGCGTGGGACAGAGTCAGCCCCAGCATTTT TRBV9 TRBD1 few TRBJ1-5
CASSGDRVLLTDTQYF TGCGCCAGCAGCGGGGACAGGGTTTTGCTTACAGATACGCAGTATTTT TRBV5-1 TRBD1 NA TRBJ2-3
CASLQGPTDTQYF TGTGCCAGCCTACAGGGCCCCACAGATACGCAGTATTTT TRBV28 NA NA TRBJ2-3
CASKSTGTAKNIQYF TGTGCCAGCAAGAGTACGGGGACGGCCAAAAACATTCAGTACTTC TRBV28 NA NA TRBJ2-4
CASSFGGGNYEQYF TGTGCCAGCAGCTTTGGGGGAGGGAACTACGAGCAGTACTTC TRBV7-2 TRBD2 few TRBJ2-7
CAWSVTSGGAETQYF TGTGCCTGGAGTGTGACTAGCGGGGGGGCGGAGACCCAGTACTTC TRBV30 TRBD2 few TRBJ2-5
CASSPAGGGQPQHF TGCGCCAGCAGCCCTGCAGGTGGAGGTCAGCCCCAGCATTTT TRBV5-1 NA few TRBJ1-5
CASSSGTVNTEAFF TGTGCCAGCAGCTCAGGGACAGTGAACACTGAAGCTTTCTTT TRBV7-9 TRBD1 few TRBJ1-1
CSVSHRLTNTEAFF TGCAGCGTTTCGCACAGACTGACGAACACTGAAGCTTTCTTT TRBV29-1 NA NA TRBJ1-1
CASSFFHVRRIQPQHF TGTGCCAGCAGTTTCTTTCACGTTCGGCGGATTCAGCCCCAGCATTTT TRBV28 NA NA TRBJ1-5
CASSLSSSTGELFF TGTGCCAGCAGCTTAAGCAGTAGCACCGGGGAGCTGTTTTTT TRBV7-3 NA NA TRBJ2-2
CASSVVSGSSGELFF TGTGCCAGCAGCGTAGTGAGCGGGAGTAGCGGGGAGCTGTTTTTT TRBV9 TRBD2 few TRBJ2-2
CASSPSDLEYGYTF TGCGCCAGCAGCCCTTCGGACCTAGAATATGGCTACACCTTC TRBV5-1 NA NA TRBJ1-2
CATSGGLSYEQYF TGTGCCACCAGCGGGGGACTCTCCTACGAGCAGTACTTC TRBV15 NA few TRBJ2-7
CASSEGSVGYGYTF TGTGCCAGCAGTGAGGGGTCCGTTGGGTATGGCTACACCTTC TRBV2 NA NA TRBJ1-2
CASTSEWEAFF TGTGCCAGCACCAGTGAGTGGGAAGCTTTCTTT TRBV2 NA NA TRBJ1-1
CAWSVKDRNTEAFF TGTGCCTGGAGTGTAAAGGATAGGAACACTGAAGCTTTCTTT TRBV30 NA few TRBJ1-1
CASSFDRGDTIYF TGTGCCAGCAGTTTCGACAGGGGGGACACCATATATTTT TRBV28 TRBD1 NA TRBJ1-3
CASSSGQGVKETQYF TGTGCCAGCAGCTCCGGACAGGGCGTGAAAGAGACCCAGTACTTC TRBV11-1 TRBD1 few TRBJ2-5
CATSRDRGYEQYF TGTGCCACCAGCAGAGACAGGGGCTACGAGCAGTACTTC TRBV15 NA NA TRBJ2-7
CASSQESLVRGDTQYF TGCGCCAGCAGCCAAGAATCCTTGGTACGTGGGGATACGCAGTATTTT TRBV4-1 NA few TRBJ2-3
CAWSPTTTRREQFF TGTGCCTGGAGTCCTACGACCACCCGTCGCGAGCAGTTCTTC TRBV30 NA NA TRBJ2-1
CASSVAGGGNTIYF TGTGCCAGCAGTGTCGCTGGGGGTGGAAACACCATATATTTT TRBV6-1 NA NA TRBJ1-3
CASSGLGIGQETQYF TGTGCCAGCAGCGGACTAGGAATTGGGCAAGAGACCCAGTACTTC TRBV5-6 TRBD2 few TRBJ2-5
CASERGENGYTF TGTGCCAGCGAACGTGGGGAGAATGGCTACACCTTC TRBV28 NA few TRBJ1-2
CASSLLAGDYEQYF TGTGCCAGCAGCCTACTAGCGGGGGACTACGAGCAGTACTTC TRBV7-9 TRBD2 NA TRBJ2-7
CASSHVTGGVKGTEAFF TGCGCCAGCAGCCACGTCACAGGGGGAGTGAAAGGAACTGAAGCTTTCTTT TRBV5-1 TRBD1 NA TRBJ1-1
CASSVAPWRGDIGYTF TGTGCCAGCAGCGTAGCCCCATGGAGAGGGGATATTGGCTACACCTTC TRBV9 NA NA TRBJ1-2
CASSRTTGTGGYTF TGTGCCAGCAGCCGTACAACAGGGACCGGCGGCTACACCTTC TRBV6-5 NA NA TRBJ1-2
CASSEDTVQETQYF TGTGCCAGCAGTGAAGACACAGTCCAAGAGACCCAGTACTTC TRBV6-5 NA NA TRBJ2-5